This is a list of T cell receptor beta chains from one sample in a study of metastatic and nonmetastatic thyroid tumors. MiXCR reprocessed the PCR reads for TCRdb. This table has 15,000 to 20,000 clones, 29% appearing once. Specimen: tumor tissue. All receptors derive from a female donor with papillary thyroid cancer or a benign thyroid nodule (not recorded which). Some clones in this sample may be carry-over from other donors' samples. The CDR3 runs from the conserved cysteine through the conserved F or W. A D gene is named only where the DNA matches it firmly. The listing skips clone size in some rows; elsewhere it reads once, few, many or a size class.

TRBV24-1	medium-sized	TRBJ1-2	TRBD1	TGTGCCACCAGACGATTGATGACAGGGAATGACTATGGCTACACCTTC	CATRRLMTGNDYGYTF
TRBV6-1	few	TRBJ2-2	-	TGTGCCAGCAGTGAAGAATGGGGGCCGGGGGAGCTGTTTTTT	CASSEEWGPGELFF
TRBV28	few	TRBJ1-5	-	TGTGCCAGCAGACTCAGGGTAGCTCAGCCCCAGCATTTT	CASRLRVAQPQHF
TRBV28	few	TRBJ2-1	TRBD2	TGTGCCAGCGAAGGTAGCGGGAGGAGGTTCTTC	CASEGSGRRFF
TRBV7-9	few	TRBJ1-1	TRBD1	TGTGCCAGCAGCTTAGGGGGGACAGGGGGCACTGAAGCTTTCTTT	CASSLGGTGGTEAFF
TRBV28	-	TRBJ1-4	-	TGTGCCAGCAGTTTATGCGGGGGCGGGGATGGAAAACTGTTTTTT	CASSLCGGGDGKLFF
TRBV27	medium-sized	TRBJ1-5	-	TGTGCCAGCAGAGGTCACAGCGATCAGCCCCAGCATTTT	CASRGHSDQPQHF
TRBV12-5	few	TRBJ2-1	-	TGTGCTAGTGGTTACCCTCTCCTAGATGAGCAGTTCTTC	CASGYPLLDEQFF
TRBV11-2	-	TRBJ1-3	TRBD1	TGTGCCAGCAGCTTAGATGGGACAGGGAGAGGTCTATCCGGAAACACCATATATTTT	CASSLDGTGRGLSGNTIYF
TRBV5-8	-	TRBJ2-7	-	TGTGCCAGCAGCTACGGACTACCCCGCTACTACGAGCAGTACTTC	CASSYGLPRYYEQYF
TRBV6-2/TRBV6-3	-	TRBJ2-2	-	TGTGCCTGTAAAGGACGGGAGCTGTTTTTT	CACKGRELFF
TRBV27	many	TRBJ2-6	-	TGTGCCAGCAGTTTAGGGTCTGGGGCCAACGTCCTGACTTTC	CASSLGSGANVLTF
TRBV6-2/TRBV6-3	few	TRBJ2-7	-	TGTGCCAGCAGTTACCCGGGAGTGGGAATCTACGAGCAGTACTTC	CASSYPGVGIYEQYF
TRBV5-5	-	TRBJ1-3	-	TGTGCCAGCACCCCTACCCCGGTCCGCTCTGGAAACACCATATATTTT	CASTPTPVRSGNTIYF
TRBV4-2	many	TRBJ2-7	-	TGTGCCAGCAGCCTCTATGTCACCCGGGACGGGTCCTACGAGCAGTACTTC	CASSLYVTRDGSYEQYF
TRBV24-1	-	TRBJ2-2	-	TGTGCCACCAGTGGGAGGAACAGCGGGGAGCTGTTTTTT	CATSGRNSGELFF
TRBV7-2	-	TRBJ2-2	-	TGTGCCAGCAGCTTAGGCAGGGGGGACACCGGGGAGCTGTTTTTT	CASSLGRGDTGELFF
TRBV6-5	few	TRBJ1-6	-	TGTGCCAGCAGTTACTCGACAGTCAAACAACGGAATTCACCCCTCCACTTT	CASSYSTVKQRNSPLHF
TRBV27	few	TRBJ2-2	TRBD2	TGTGCCAGCACTTTCCGGGGGACTAGCGGGAACACCGGGGAGCTGTTTTTT	CASTFRGTSGNTGELFF
TRBV12-3/TRBV12-4	few	TRBJ2-2	TRBD1	TGTGCCAGCAGTCCACGGACAGGGAACACCGGGGAGCTGTTTTTT	CASSPRTGNTGELFF
TRBV7-8	-	TRBJ2-7	TRBD1	TGTGCCAGCAGCGTGGGACAGGACGAGCAGTACTTC	CASSVGQDEQYF
TRBV12-3/TRBV12-4	-	TRBJ2-7	TRBD2	TGTGCCAGCACCACTGTAGCGGGACCTGCCTACGAGCAGTACTTC	CASTTVAGPAYEQYF